The sequence of this TCR beta chain was determined in a study of radiotherapy plus CTLA-4 blockade in lung cancer. The study, taken as a whole, reports: Among blood TCR repertoires after radiotherapy plus ipilimumab, tumor-derived clones expanded.

Ipilimumab-mediated CTLA-4 blockade plus focal radiation was given to patients having chemo-refractory metastatic non-small-cell lung cancer. Generated by immunoSEQ multiplex PCR, the TCRdb table keeps only in-frame clones and is missing some. Of about 15,000 clones detected, around 87% appear once; the ten largest clones hold approximately 15%. On this clone: The target antigen is unknown. At one end, the junction sequence differs from germline, possibly due to a read error.

The clonotype was recovered from a human donor with non-small cell lung cancer that progressed on radiotherapy plus ipilimumab. Some clones in this sample may be carry-over from other donors' samples. The sample was peripheral blood, taken from a patient treated with radiotherapy plus ipilimumab.

The CDR3 spells CASSPRTGALFF. DNA for the CDR3: TGTGCCAGCAGTCCCCGGACAGGGGCGCTGTTTTTT. V gene TRBV6-1 combines with J gene TRBJ2-2; TRBD1 aligns across 9 bases. CDR3 length: 12 amino acids. CDR1 is MNHNS and CDR2 is SASEGT in the germline V gene.